This passage covers 21 T cell receptor beta chains from one sample sequenced in a study of beta chain features in type 1 diabetes. What was sequenced were expressed TCRB transcripts, since all of the isolated RNA had been reverse transcribed. Measured with immunoSEQ multiplex PCR; TCRdb has only the in-frame clones, and not every one. The data hold 900,000 or so clones, with about a sixth observed a single time. Sequenced material: naive CD4+ T cells from blood. The receptors originated from a young woman in good health.

The chain joins TRBV28 to TRBJ2-5; TRBD2 aligns across 8 bases. The V gene's germline CDR1 is MDHEN and CDR2 SYDVKM. The CDR3 sequence is 13 residues long. The trim removed 5 bases at V and 8 bases at J, leaving 7 bases unmatched. The CDR3 loop is CASSIGTRVTQYF. The CDR3 DNA sequence: TGTGCCAGCAGTATCGGGACTAGGGTAACCCAGTACTTC.

This clone was picked up a small number of times. This chain joins TRBV7-9 and TRBJ2-1; D is undetermined. V lost 0 bases, J lost 0 bases, and 12 bases lay in between. This CDR3 has 17 residues. Per germline, CDR1 SEHNR and CDR2 FQNEAQ (reference sequence). The CDR3 DNA is TGTGCCAGCAGCTTAGCGAAAAAGGACCACTCCTACAATGAGCAGTTCTTC. Protein: CASSLAKKDHSYNEQFF.

This chain links TRBV27 with TRBJ2-7; TRBD2 might be the D (6 bases). Germline V gene lookup returns CDR1 MNHEY and CDR2 SMNVEV (reference sequence). V lost 4 bases and J lost 1, with 11 bases in between. This CDR3 is built from 14 residues. In nucleotides, the CDR3 is TGTGCCAGCAGTTCTTACCGGGAGTCCTACGAGCAGTACTTC. Its translation: CASSSYRESYEQYF.

This clone was detected a few times. This chain connects TRBV9 to TRBJ2-2; TRBD2 matches 7 bases. Germline loops: CDR1 SGDLS, CDR2 YYNGEE. This CDR3 is built from 16 residues. V shed 3 bases and J 6 bases; nucleotides not matched to a gene: 11. The CDR3: CASSALGGSSAGELFF. CDR3 nucleotides: TGTGCCAGCAGCGCCCTGGGAGGGAGTAGCGCCGGGGAGCTGTTTTTT.

A word on this clone: The junction does not match germline at one end; this may be a read error. In DNA form, the CDR3 reads TGCGCCAGCAGCCGAGGGGGACAGCGCATCTTC. It translates to CASSRGGQRIF. V is TRBV5-1 and J is TRBJ2-1; 7 nucleotides agree with TRBD1. In germline, CDR1 is SGHRS, CDR2 YFSETQ. The CDR3 contains 11 residues. The full variable domain, in which reference TRBV5-1 and TRBJ2-1 provide the parts outside the CDR3, is KAGVTQTPRYLIKTRGQQVTLSCSPISGHRSVSWYQQTPGQGLQFLFEYFSETQRNKGNFPGRFSGRQFSNSRSEMNVSTLELGDSALYLCASSRGGQRIFGPGTRLTVL.

The chain joins TRBV9 to TRBJ1-2; perhaps TRBD1 as D (6 bases). This CDR3 has 17 amino acids. The germline CDR1 and CDR2 sequences are SGDLS and YYNGEE. The germline V and J ends were trimmed by 4 bases and 4 bases, with 23 bases remaining between them. Here the CDR3 DNA reads TGTGCCAGCAGCCTCAACCTAGGACAGTTCGGAGTCTATGGCTACACCTTC. This sequence encodes CASSLNLGQFGVYGYTF.

In its sample, this clone was seen a few times. V and J are TRBV7-2 and TRBJ2-7; the D gene is possibly TRBD1 (6 bases). This CDR3 spans 16 amino acids. Trimming stripped 4 bases from V and 3 bases from J, with 19 bases between. From germline, CDR1 is SGHTA and CDR2 FQGNSA. The CDR3 is CASSSLSTQGNYEQYF. The CDR3 region has the DNA TGTGCCAGCAGCTCCCTCTCTACACAGGGAAACTACGAGCAGTACTTC.

The rearrangement links TRBV6-5 to TRBJ2-1; 9 bases are shared with TRBD2. There are 15 residues in the CDR3. CDR1 is MNHEY and CDR2 is SVGAGI in the germline V gene. Trimming cost V 2 bases and J 6 bases; bases outside gene matches: 5. CDR3 loop: CASSYHAGGANEQFF. CDR3 DNA sequence: TGTGCCAGCAGTTACCATGCGGGAGGGGCCAATGAGCAGTTCTTC.

This clone was detected a few times. The chain employs TRBV5-6 and TRBJ2-5; 12 bases map to TRBD1. CDR1 SGHDT and CDR2 YYEEEE come from the germline V gene. The CDR3 spans 18 residues. Trimming at V came to 3 bases and at J to 5 bases, leaving 14 bases not matched to a gene. The chain's CDR3 is CASSSAKSGQGARETQYF. Here the CDR3 DNA reads TGTGCCAGCAGCTCTGCAAAGTCGGGACAGGGGGCACGGGAGACCCAGTACTTC.

J is TRBJ2-1 and V is TRBV7-3, with 8 nucleotides matching TRBD2. V lost 5 bases to trimming and J lost 7 bases; unmatched junction nucleotides: 10. The CDR3 runs to 15 residues. CDR1 and CDR2 from the germline V gene are SGHTA and FQGTGA. CDR3 in amino acids: CASSTLAGSLNEQFF. The DNA of the CDR3 is TGTGCCAGCAGCACCTTAGCGGGGAGCTTAAATGAGCAGTTCTTC.

This clone was detected a few times. J is TRBJ2-5 and V is TRBV10-3; D perhaps matches TRBD2 (6 bases). The J call is in doubt because the DNA end fits TRBJ2-7 better. The CDR3 extends over 13 amino acids. Germline CDR1 and CDR2: ENHRY and SYGVKD. The CDR3 loop is CATTGGSSYEQYF. CDR3 in DNA: TGTGCCACCACCGGGGGTTCCTCCTACGAGCAGTACTTC.

This clone was counted between two and nine times. The junction shows a germline mismatch at one end, possibly a read error. The rearrangement joins TRBV20-1 to TRBJ2-1; D gene uncertain. The germline gives CDR1 DFQATT, CDR2 SNEGSKA (reference sequence). The CDR3 has 10 residues. CDR3 sequence (DNA): TGCAGTGCTAGAGTTACAGCTCCTATCTTC. Protein sequence: CSARVTAPIF.

This clone came up a few times. The V call is TRBV19, the J call TRBJ2-5; 9 bases are shared with TRBD2. This CDR3 comprises 15 residues. After removal of 4 bases from V and 2 bases from J, the junction contained 5 bases not matched to a gene. Germline V gene lookup returns CDR1 LNHDA and CDR2 SQIVND (reference sequence). In nucleotides, the CDR3 is TGTGCCAGTAGTAAAGAGACTAGCGGACAAGAGACCCAGTACTTC. Protein: CASSKETSGQETQYF.

The rearrangement uses TRBV25-1 and TRBJ2-5; 8 bases agree with TRBD2. The CDR3 length is 15 residues. CDR1 and CDR2 (germline): MGHDK, SYGVNS. V gave up 7 bases and J gave up 5 bases; unmatched junction bases: 12. CDR3 residues: CASTPGGVRMETQYF. The CDR3 DNA follows: TGTGCCAGCACCCCGGGGGGGGTTCGGATGGAGACCCAGTACTTC.

The chain combines TRBV4-3 with TRBJ2-3, with TRBD1 as a possible D gene (5 bases). Germline V gene sequence: CDR1 LGHNA, CDR2 YSLEER. Trimming cost V 0 bases and J 6 bases, with 10 bases left between them. This CDR3 comprises 14 residues. Here the CDR3 reads CASSQDRAGDTQYF. DNA of the CDR3: TGCGCCAGCAGCCAAGATCGGGCAGGGGATACGCAGTATTTT.

This clone was observed a handful of times. This chain uses TRBV29-1 with TRBJ2-5; D is possibly TRBD2 (5 bases). The CDR3 contains 14 residues. V shed 4 bases and J shed 4 bases, with 16 bases lying between them. Germline V lookup: CDR1 SQVTM, CDR2 ANQGSEA. In DNA form, the CDR3 reads TGCAGCGTTGTTCGGGGTGTCCCGCGAGAGACCCAGTACTTC. Its protein is CSVVRGVPRETQYF.

This chain connects TRBV14 to TRBJ2-7, with D unresolved. CDR1 is SGHDN and CDR2 is FVKESK in the germline V gene. This CDR3 region has 14 residues. V was clipped by 0 bases and J by 7 bases, with 13 bases between them. In nucleotides, the CDR3 is TGTGCCAGCAGCCAAGACCCTCGAAGACGAGAGCAGTACTTC. Translation: CASSQDPRRREQYF.

The rearrangement joins TRBV28 to TRBJ1-1, with TRBD1 matching 8 bases. The germline V gene has CDR1 MDHEN and CDR2 SYDVKM. The J segment lost 7 bases and the V segment lost 5 bases, leaving 6 bases of the junction unmatched. CDR3 size: 13 residues. CDR3 sequence (DNA): TGTGCCAGCAGTCGGGACAGGAATAATGAAGCTTTCTTT. Protein product: CASSRDRNNEAFF.

V and J are TRBV11-3 and TRBJ2-1, with TRBD2 identical over 9 bases. V was pared by 5 bases and J by 9 bases, with 11 bases of the junction left unmatched. The CDR3 runs 15 residues. The germline gives CDR1 SGHNT, CDR2 YENEEA. The CDR3 loop is CASSTSGLVSGEQFF. The CDR3 DNA sequence: TGTGCCAGCAGCACTAGCGGGTTAGTTTCGGGTGAGCAGTTCTTC.

V usage is TRBV19 and J usage is TRBJ2-2; 12 bases match TRBD2. Germline CDR1 LNHDA, CDR2 SQIVND (reference sequence). The ends lost 7 bases at V and 5 bases at J; junction bases unmatched: 5. This CDR3 contains 15 residues. The CDR3 is CASTVTSGRTGELFF. CDR3 coding DNA: TGTGCCAGTACCGTGACTAGCGGGAGAACCGGGGAGCTGTTTTTT.

The chain is built from TRBV4-2 and TRBJ2-4; 13 bases are a match to TRBD2. The length of the CDR3 is 16 residues. The junction had 6 bases not matched to a gene; V was cut back by 1 base and J by 9 bases. CDR1 is LGHNA and CDR2 is YNFKEQ in the germline V gene. CDR3 residues: CASSQGLAGGGAIQYF. CDR3 in DNA: TGTGCCAGCAGCCAAGGACTAGCGGGAGGAGGCGCCATTCAGTACTTC.